The next 8 T cell receptor beta chains were all read from a single sample in a study of beta chain features in type 1 diabetes. Expressed TCRB transcripts were sequenced because the entire RNA isolate underwent reverse transcription. Clones were read by immunoSEQ multiplex PCR, and TCRdb kept only the in-frame ones, dropping some. This table holds fewer than 45,000 clones, 64% found once. Sequencing input: Tregs from blood. The receptor source for this set is a woman aged 25 to 39 in good health.

This clone was observed a few times. The chain employs TRBV7-9 and TRBJ1-1; tentatively, D is TRBD1 (5 bases). Germline V gene data show CDR1 as SEHNR and CDR2 as FQNEAQ (reference sequence). Trimming cost V 5 bases and J 0 bases, with 13 bases left between them. The CDR3 covers 15 residues. The CDR3 sequence: CASSLTWGVNTEAFF. CDR3 DNA sequence: TGTGCCAGCAGCCTAACTTGGGGGGTGAACACTGAAGCTTTCTTT. Looking up the rest from reference TRBV7-9 and TRBJ1-1 gives the full variable domain: DTGVSQNPRHKITKRGQNVTFRCDPISEHNRLYWYRQTLGQGPEFLTYFQNEAQLEKSRLLSDRFSAERPKGSFSTLEIQRTEQGDSAMYLCASSLTWGVNTEAFFGQGTRLTVV.

The chain has TRBV28 and TRBJ2-3, with 12 nucleotides matching TRBD2. The ends lost 6 bases at V and 11 bases at J; junction bases unmatched: 3. Germline V gene sequence: CDR1 MDHEN, CDR2 SYDVKM. CDR3 length equals 12 residues. CDR3: CASSLGLAGQYF. In DNA, the CDR3 is TGTGCCAGCAGCCTGGGACTAGCGGGGCAGTATTTT.

In its sample, this clone was seen once. This chain connects TRBV6-6 to TRBJ1-2, with D unresolved. Germline CDR1 MNHNY, CDR2 SVGAGI (reference sequence). V dropped 0 bases and J dropped 4 bases, with 12 bases sitting between them. CDR3 size: 15 residues. The CDR3 region is CASSYSGSQSYGYTF. The CDR3 nucleotides are TGTGCCAGCAGTTACTCCGGTTCCCAAAGCTATGGCTACACCTTC.

This clone was counted a single time. The rearrangement links TRBV28 to TRBJ2-7; 7 bases map to TRBD1. Trimming took 4 bases from V and 6 from J; bases not matched to a gene: 6. Germline lookup yields CDR1 MDHEN and CDR2 SYDVKM. The CDR3 is made up of 13 amino acids. CDR3 amino acids: CASSSRQGSEQYF. DNA for the CDR3: TGTGCCAGCAGTTCTCGACAGGGAAGCGAGCAGTACTTC.

The chain couples TRBV19 to TRBJ1-5; 10 nucleotides align to TRBD1. The CDR3 spans 16 residues. Germline V gene sequence: CDR1 LNHDA, CDR2 SQIVND (reference sequence). The V and J ends lost 5 bases and 3 bases, in that order; junction bases with no gene match: 7. The DNA for the CDR3 is TGTGCCAGTAGTCCGGGACAGGGGTTCTTCAATCAGCCCCAGCATTTT. It encodes CASSPGQGFFNQPQHF. Looking up the rest from reference TRBV19 and TRBJ1-5 gives the full variable domain: DGGITQSPKYLFRKEGQNVTLSCEQNLNHDAMYWYRQDPGQGLRLIYYSQIVNDFQKGDIAEGYSVSREKKESFPLTVTSAQKNPTAFYLCASSPGQGFFNQPQHFGDGTRLSIL.

The V gene is TRBV7-9, the J gene TRBJ2-1; 15 bases are a match to TRBD2. CDR1 and CDR2 from the germline V gene are SEHNR and FQNEAQ (reference sequence). The trim removed 3 bases at V and 4 bases at J, leaving 10 bases unmatched. The CDR3 sequence is 19 residues long. This CDR3 is CASSFVRTSGRARYNEQFF. The CDR3 DNA reads TGTGCCAGCAGCTTTGTTCGGACTAGCGGGAGGGCAAGGTACAATGAGCAGTTCTTC.

This clone occurred a few times. The CDR3 sequence is CASSPPVGTGGPYEQYF. The DNA for the CDR3 is TGTGCCAGCAGCCCCCCGGTGGGGACAGGGGGCCCCTACGAGCAGTACTTC. The rearrangement joins TRBV7-9 to TRBJ2-7; TRBD1 matches at 12 bases. There are 17 residues in the CDR3. From germline, CDR1 is SEHNR and CDR2 FQNEAQ (reference sequence). V was clipped by 5 bases and J by 2 bases; unmatched bases: 10.

The V call is TRBV5-1, the J call TRBJ2-1; D is ambiguous. Trimming left V 0 bases short and J 7 bases short, with 5 bases between. The CDR3 contains 12 residues. Germline V lookup: CDR1 SGHRS, CDR2 YFSETQ. CDR3 coding DNA: TGCGCCAGCAGCTTGGCAGGTAATGAGCAGTTCTTC. Protein sequence: CASSLAGNEQFF.